Listed below are T cell receptor beta chains from one sample, sequenced in a study of graft-versus-host responses after intestinal transplantation. Produced via immunoSEQ multiplex PCR; TCRdb's table is partial and in-frame only. The sample has about 90,000 clones, approximately 78% seen once. No antigen has been identified for these receptors. Material: unstimulated CD4+ T cells sorted from spleen or lymph node cells, obtained before intestinal transplant. These receptors were obtained from a human donor who received an intestinal transplant. CDR3s include the opening cysteine and the closing phenylalanine or tryptophan. The D gene is left open where the match is weak. Only part of the rows carry a size: once, few, many, or a class if the clone is expanded.

>13|NA|TRBJ2-7|TRBV5-1|NA
CASSRGEAYEQYF
TGCGCCAGCAGCCGCGGAGAGGCCTACGAGCAGTACTTC
>15|NA|TRBJ2-5|TRBV6-5|NA
CASSYSQTGQETQYF
TGTGCCAGCAGTTACTCACAGACGGGGCAAGAGACCCAGTACTTC
>11|NA|TRBJ1-4|TRBV28|TRBD1
CASSWGQRLFF
TGTGCCAGCAGTTGGGGACAGCGGCTGTTTTTT
>15|few|TRBJ2-7|TRBV5-1|TRBD1
CASSLQGATTYEQYF
TGCGCCAGCAGCTTACAGGGGGCGACAACCTACGAGCAGTACTTC
>15|NA|TRBJ2-3|TRBV10-1|NA
CASSEILGGSDTQYF
TGCGCCAGCAGTGAGATCCTAGGTGGGTCAGATACGCAGTATTTT
>16|few|TRBJ2-3|TRBV2|NA
CASGRGGASLTDTQYF
TGTGCCAGCGGGCGTGGGGGGGCGAGTCTCACAGATACGCAGTATTTT
>13|NA|TRBJ2-7|TRBV2|NA
CASIGGTSYEQYF
TGTGCCAGCATCGGCGGGACGTCCTACGAGCAGTACTTC
>12|NA|TRBJ1-5|TRBV18|NA
CASSPLKQPQHF
TGTGCCAGCTCACCCCTTAAACAGCCCCAGCATTTT
>14|NA|TRBJ1-1|TRBV5-1|TRBD1
CASSRTGLSTEAFF
TGCGCCAGCAGCCGGACAGGGTTGAGCACTGAAGCTTTCTTT
>15|NA|TRBJ1-4|TRBV15|TRBD1
CATSRPGTGGRKLFF
TGTGCCACCAGCAGACCCGGGACAGGGGGTCGAAAACTGTTTTTT
>15|NA|TRBJ2-1|TRBV5-1|TRBD2
CASSLGGGGRNEQFF
TGCGCCAGCAGCTTAGGCGGGGGGGGTAGGAATGAGCAGTTCTTC
>14|NA|TRBJ1-2|TRBV5-6|NA
CASSPGGPNYGYTF
TGTGCCAGCAGCCCCGGTGGGCCCAACTATGGCTACACCTTC
>15|NA|TRBJ1-5|TRBV19|TRBD1
CASRPRDRSNQPQHF
TGTGCCAGTAGGCCTCGGGACAGGAGTAATCAGCCCCAGCATTTT
>15|NA|TRBJ1-5|TRBV19|TRBD1
CASSILDRADQPQHF
TGTGCCAGTAGTATTTTGGACAGGGCGGATCAGCCCCAGCATTTT
>14|NA|TRBJ1-6|TRBV4-1|NA
CASSQDGYNSPLHF
TGCGCCAGCAGCCAAGACGGGTATAATTCACCCCTCCACTTT
>14|NA|TRBJ2-2|TRBV6-4|NA
CASSRERYTGELFF
TGTGCCAGCAGTAGGGAGCGATACACCGGGGAGCTGTTTTTT
>13|NA|TRBJ1-6|TRBV6-5|NA
CASSLGRNSPLHF
TGTGCCAGCAGTTTGGGGAGGAATTCACCCCTCCACTTT
>13|NA|TRBJ2-7|TRBV29-1|TRBD2
CSVRAGGPSEQYF
TGCAGCGTCCGAGCGGGAGGGCCGAGTGAGCAGTACTTC
>14|NA|TRBJ1-6|TRBV21-1|NA
CASSSGTGASPLHF
TGTGCCAGCAGCTCCGGGACAGGGGCTTCACCCCTCCACTTT
>15|NA|TRBJ1-3|TRBV5-6|TRBD1
CASSQQGAGGNTIYF
TGTGCCAGCAGCCAACAGGGGGCTGGTGGAAACACCATATATTTT
>13|NA|TRBJ1-2|TRBV28|NA
CASSPFSVLSYTF
TGTGCCAGCAGCCCATTCAGCGTTCTGAGCTACACCTTC
>13|NA|TRBJ2-3|TRBV10-3|NA
CATTGRLGDTQYF
TGTGCCACCACCGGGAGACTCGGAGATACGCAGTATTTT
>14|few|TRBJ1-2|TRBV9|TRBD1
CASSVGTGGAGYTF
TGTGCCAGCAGCGTGGGGACAGGGGGTGCCGGCTACACCTTC
>14|NA|TRBJ1-1|TRBV14|NA
CASSQEGGNTEAFF
TGTGCCAGCAGCCAAGAGGGGGGGAACACTGAAGCTTTCTTT
>24|NA|TRBJ2-6|TRBV28|TRBD2
CASSLIFSWDAPLAGVTGANVLTF
TGTGCCAGCAGTTTAATTTTCAGTTGGGACGCCCCGCTAGCGGGAGTGACTGGGGCCAACGTCCTGACTTTC
>16|NA|TRBJ2-1|TRBV5-5|TRBD1
CASSGGQGAPYNEQFF
TGTGCCAGCAGCGGCGGACAGGGGGCGCCTTACAATGAGCAGTTCTTC
>13|NA|TRBJ1-2|TRBV7-9|TRBD1
CASSATGGYGYTF
TGTGCCAGCAGCGCGACAGGGGGATATGGCTACACCTTC
>14|NA|TRBJ2-1|TRBV11-3|TRBD1
CASSLDTGGNEQFF
TGTGCCAGCAGCTTAGATACAGGGGGCAATGAGCAGTTCTTC
>13|NA|TRBJ2-5|TRBV2|NA
CASKASGPKTQYF
TGTGCCAGCAAAGCATCGGGTCCGAAGACCCAGTACTTC